Here is one T cell receptor beta chain with its context. Between the trimmed V and J ends, which lost 2 bases and 5 bases, there was a span of 10 bases. Germline CDR1 is MNHNY and CDR2 is SVGAGI (reference sequence). This CDR3 spans 13 amino acids. This record belongs to a study of blood T cell repertoires in COVID-19. At the level of the study: From the United States, Italy and Spain came samples of acute and convalescent COVID-19.

Original methodology: Estimation of nucleated cell counts was performed using reference gene primer amplification. TCRdb keeps only in-frame clones here, not all; method: immunoSEQ multiplex PCR. V, J and clone size reflect that table, while D and trimming were determined from the DNA. There are some 190,000 clones in the sample; about 90% occur only once, and about 1.6% lies in the top ten. Material for sequencing was peripheral blood. The clonotype was recovered from a man between 18 and 35 years old with active or convalescent COVID-19. The chain combines TRBV6-6 with TRBJ2-7, with TRBD1 as a possible D gene (5 bases). CDR3 protein: CASSYDSPDEQYF. The CDR3 region has the DNA TGTGCCAGCAGTTACGACAGTCCTGACGAGCAGTACTTC.